This T cell receptor (beta chain) was sequenced during a study of control samples from healthy donors and cancer patients. The CDR3 loop spans 16 amino acids. The method was immunoSEQ multiplex PCR; TCRdb's version includes in-frame clones alone and lacks a portion of them. The sample contains roughly 190,000 clones, approximately 91% of which appear only once. This sequence originates from a man aged 25-45 years in good health. Material: blood. This sequence joins TRBV21-1 and TRBJ2-1; the tabulated D call, TRBD2, remains unverified against the DNA. TRBV21-1 is listed as a pseudogene. The CDR3 coding sequence is TGTGCCAGCAGCAAAGGACTAGCGGCACCCTACAATGAGCAGTTCTTC. Protein: CASSKGLAAPYNEQFF.